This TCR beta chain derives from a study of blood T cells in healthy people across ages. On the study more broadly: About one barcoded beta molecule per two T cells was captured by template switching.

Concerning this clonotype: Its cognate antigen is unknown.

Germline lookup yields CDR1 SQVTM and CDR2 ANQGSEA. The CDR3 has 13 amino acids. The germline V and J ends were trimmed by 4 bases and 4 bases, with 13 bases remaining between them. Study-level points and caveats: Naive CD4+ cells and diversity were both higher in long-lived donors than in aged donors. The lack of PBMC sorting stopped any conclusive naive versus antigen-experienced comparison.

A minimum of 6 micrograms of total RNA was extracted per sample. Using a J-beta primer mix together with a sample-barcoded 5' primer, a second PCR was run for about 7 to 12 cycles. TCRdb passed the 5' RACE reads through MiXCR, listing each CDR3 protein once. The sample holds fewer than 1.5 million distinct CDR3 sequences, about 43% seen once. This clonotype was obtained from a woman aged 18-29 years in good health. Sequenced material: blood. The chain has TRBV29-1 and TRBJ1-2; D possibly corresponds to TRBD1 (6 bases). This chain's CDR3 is CSVGDTTIYGYTF. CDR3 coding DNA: TGCAGCGTTGGGGACACCACTATCTATGGCTACACCTTC.